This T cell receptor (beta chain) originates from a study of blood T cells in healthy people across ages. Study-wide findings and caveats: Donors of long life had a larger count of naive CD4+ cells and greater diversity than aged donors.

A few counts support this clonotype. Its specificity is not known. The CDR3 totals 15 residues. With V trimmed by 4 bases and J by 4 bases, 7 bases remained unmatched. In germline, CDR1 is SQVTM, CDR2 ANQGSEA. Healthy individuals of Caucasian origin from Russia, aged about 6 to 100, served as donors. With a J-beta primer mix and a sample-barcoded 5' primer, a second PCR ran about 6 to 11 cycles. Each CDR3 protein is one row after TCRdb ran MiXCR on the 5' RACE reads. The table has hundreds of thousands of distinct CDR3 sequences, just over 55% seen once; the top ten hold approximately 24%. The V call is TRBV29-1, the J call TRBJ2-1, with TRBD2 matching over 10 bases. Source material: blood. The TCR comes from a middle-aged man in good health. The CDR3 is CSVVGGAGGYNEQFF. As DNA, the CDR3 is TGCAGCGTTGTGGGGGGAGCGGGAGGGTACAATGAGCAGTTCTTC.